This TCR beta chain stems from a study of cytotoxic CD8 clonotypes in ibrutinib-treated CLL. Using immunoSEQ multiplex PCR, the repertoire was profiled, and TCRdb retains in-frame clones only, with some absent. The table includes 150,000 to 250,000 clones, 72% detected once. This CDR3 is built from 18 residues. Germline CDR1 reads SGHVS; CDR2 reads FNYEAQ. V was pared by 5 bases and J by 0 bases, with 13 bases of the junction left unmatched. The receptor's source is a human donor with chronic lymphocytic leukemia. Source: PBMCs, taken after 24 months of ibrutinib treatment. The rearrangement links TRBV7-6 to TRBJ2-5, with 9 positions matching TRBD2. The CDR3 DNA follows: TGTGCCAGCAGCCCAGGGGTTCCTAGCGGGATAGACCAAGAGACCCAGTACTTC. Amino acid sequence: CASSPGVPSGIDQETQYF.